Reported below is one TCR beta chain. Its cognate antigen is unknown. Primers included in the PCR were 60 Vbeta and 13 Jbeta primers. Profiled with immunoSEQ multiplex PCR; TCRdb holds only in-frame clones, not every one. The sample contains around 130,000 clones, 75% to 80% of which appear only once. The germline V gene has CDR1 KGHSH and CDR2 LQKENI. CDR3 length: 16 amino acids. Trimming at V came to 4 bases and at J to 3 bases, leaving 12 bases not matched to a gene. The sample comes from a study of cytomegalovirus exposure and HLA in healthy donors. General observations from the study: Analysis was carried out at a later point, and it linked a missense DCLRE1C variant to TCR beta V- and J-gene trimming.

The TCR sequence derives from a woman between 55 and 75 years old in good health and CMV-seronegative. V is TRBV18 and J is TRBJ2-7; 7 bases agree with TRBD1. Sequencing was carried out using PBMCs. CDR3 in amino acids: CASSRRDGQEDYEQYF. CDR3 sequence (DNA): TGTGCCAGCTCACGACGGGACGGACAGGAAGACTACGAGCAGTACTTC.